Listed below are T cell receptor beta chains from one sample, sequenced in a study of blood T cell repertoires in COVID-19. Here immunoSEQ multiplex PCR was the method, and the copy in TCRdb shows in-frame clones only, minus some. The table lists more than 200,000 clones, around nine tenths of them singletons. The sample consisted of peripheral blood. These receptors were taken from a woman in her sixties or seventies with COVID-19, enrolled during active disease. The CDR3 runs from the conserved cysteine through the conserved F or W. D genes are given only for firm matches. Rows give clone size only sometimes, using once, few, many, or a class for an expanded clone.

v_call,clone_size,j_call,d_call,cdr3_nt,cdr3_aa
TRBV4-1,.,TRBJ1-2,.,TGCGCCAGCAGCCAAGGAAGGGAGGCCTATGGCTACACCTTC,CASSQGREAYGYTF
TRBV29-1,.,TRBJ1-2,TRBD1,TGCAGCGTTGATAAGACCGGGACAGGGCATGGCTACACCTTC,CSVDKTGTGHGYTF
TRBV6-6,.,TRBJ1-5,TRBD1,TGTGCCAGCAGCCAAAGGGACAGGGGAGGCAATCAGCCCCAGCATTTT,CASSQRDRGGNQPQHF
TRBV7-6,.,TRBJ2-1,TRBD2,TGTGCCAGCAGCTTAGTCCCTAGCGGGAGTGGTAATGAGCAGTTCTTC,CASSLVPSGSGNEQFF
TRBV5-6,.,TRBJ2-2,.,TGTGCCAGCAGCTTGGTGGCCACCGGGGAGCTGTTTTTT,CASSLVATGELFF
TRBV7-2,.,TRBJ2-1,TRBD2,TGTGCCAGCAGCTTAAGGACTAGCAGATACAATGAGCAGTTCTTC,CASSLRTSRYNEQFF
TRBV28,.,TRBJ1-1,TRBD1,TGTGCCAGCAGTTTAGGGTCAGGGGGGAACACTGAAGCTTTCTTT,CASSLGSGGNTEAFF
TRBV7-2,.,TRBJ1-1,.,TGTGCCAGCAGCTTAGTCCCGGTTAGCACTGAAGCTTTCTTT,CASSLVPVSTEAFF
TRBV30,.,TRBJ1-2,.,TGTGCCTGGAGCCCCCCACAGGGAAGGGGCTACACCTTC,CAWSPPQGRGYTF
TRBV21-1,.,TRBJ2-7,.,TGTGCCAGCAGTCCCAGGGCCGGGACAGGGGACTACGAGCAGTACTTC,CASSPRAGTGDYEQYF
TRBV28,few,TRBJ2-1,TRBD2,TGTGCCAGCAGTTTATCTGGTAGCGGGAGAATTGAGCAGTTCTTC,CASSLSGSGRIEQFF
TRBV4-1,.,TRBJ1-2,TRBD1,TGCGCCAGCAGCTCAAGGGGCCGGGACAGGGGGCAGCGCTACACCTTC,CASSSRGRDRGQRYTF
TRBV10-3,.,TRBJ2-5,.,TGTGCCATCAGTGCCGTATTGGAGACCCAGTACTTC,CAISAVLETQYF
TRBV5-4,once,TRBJ2-3,.,TGTGCCAGCAGCTTGGACAGGGCTACTAGCACAGATACGCAGTATTTT,CASSLDRATSTDTQYF
TRBV13,few,TRBJ2-7,.,TGTGCCAGCAGCTTTTCTAATACCTACGAGCAGTACTTC,CASSFSNTYEQYF
TRBV3-1/TRBV3-2,.,TRBJ1-4,TRBD1,TGTGCCAGCAGCGTTCGGGACAGGGTTAATGAAAAACTGTTTTTT,CASSVRDRVNEKLFF
TRBV6-5,.,TRBJ2-7,.,TGTGCCAGCAGTTACTCCGGGAGTACCTACGAGCAGTACTTC,CASSYSGSTYEQYF
TRBV18,.,TRBJ2-1,TRBD1,TGTGCCAGCTCACGACAGGGGGACTCCTACAATGAGCAGTTCTTC,CASSRQGDSYNEQFF
TRBV3-1/TRBV3-2,.,TRBJ2-3,.,TGTGCCAGCAGCCCAAGCACAGATACGCAGTATTTT,CASSPSTDTQYF
TRBV3-1/TRBV3-2,.,TRBJ2-3,.,TGTGCCAGCAGCCAAGGTCCCCCGGGAGGGGGCAGGGATACGCAGTATTTT,CASSQGPPGGGRDTQYF
TRBV28,.,TRBJ1-1,.,TGTGCCAGCAGCCCGACAGTAAACACTGAAGCTTTCTTT,CASSPTVNTEAFF
TRBV20-1,.,TRBJ2-1,TRBD2,TGCAGTGCTAGTAGACGACTAGCGGGAGACCATGAGCAGTTCTTC,CSASRRLAGDHEQFF
TRBV5-1,.,TRBJ2-3,.,TGCGCCAGCAGCTTCGCTGAGGGGGGGAGCACAGATACGCAGTATTTT,CASSFAEGGSTDTQYF
TRBV3-1/TRBV3-2,.,TRBJ1-2,.,TGTGCCAGCAGCCAAGGCCAGATTGAAGGGGCCTATGGCTACACCTTC,CASSQGQIEGAYGYTF
TRBV28,once,TRBJ1-3,.,TGTGCCAGCAGTCGACAGTCCTCTGGAAACACCATATATTTT,CASSRQSSGNTIYF
TRBV6-5,once,TRBJ2-7,.,TGTGCCAGCAACCAAAGGGGTACCGGGTACGAGCAGTACTTC,CASNQRGTGYEQYF
TRBV28,.,TRBJ1-5,.,TGTGCCAGCAGTTTCCGGTATAGCAATCAGCCCCAGCATTTT,CASSFRYSNQPQHF
TRBV6-5,.,TRBJ2-5,TRBD2,TGTGCCAGCACCCCGGGGAGGGGCAGAGAGACCCAGTACTTC,CASTPGRGRETQYF
TRBV2,.,TRBJ1-5,.,TGTGCCATCGCAGGGAAAGGGCAGCCCCAGCATTTT,CAIAGKGQPQHF
TRBV5-1,.,TRBJ1-2,.,TGCGCCAGCAGCTTGGTAACAGGGAATAATGGCTACACCTTC,CASSLVTGNNGYTF
TRBV4-2,.,TRBJ2-2,.,TGTGCCAGCAGCCAAGATCTTTTGGGGGGGGCCGCCGGGGAGCTGTTTTTT,CASSQDLLGGAAGELFF
TRBV29-1,.,TRBJ2-2,.,TGCAGCGTTGAAGTCTCGGGGTTCGGGGAGCTGTTTTTT,CSVEVSGFGELFF
TRBV4-3,.,TRBJ1-2,.,TGCGCCAGCAGCCAAAGCAGGGAGGGTGGCTACACCTTC,CASSQSREGGYTF
TRBV5-6,once,TRBJ1-2,.,TGTGCCAGCAGCTTGGGGCCCGGGACACGCTATGGCTACACCTTC,CASSLGPGTRYGYTF
TRBV9,.,TRBJ2-3,TRBD1,TGTGCCAGCAGCGTAGTAGTTGGGACAGGGAGCACAGATACGCAGTATTTT,CASSVVVGTGSTDTQYF
TRBV7-9,few,TRBJ2-7,.,TGTGCCAGCAGCCTCTCTGCGAGGGAGCAGTACTTC,CASSLSAREQYF
TRBV18,.,TRBJ2-7,.,TGTGCCAGCTCACCCCAGACAGGAAGAGACTACGAGCAGTACTTC,CASSPQTGRDYEQYF
TRBV27,.,TRBJ1-4,TRBD1,TGTGCCAGCAGTTCCGATCGGGCAGGGGGTGAAAAACTGTTTTTT,CASSSDRAGGEKLFF
TRBV19,once,TRBJ1-5,.,TGTGCCAGTAGTATGTGGGGAGGCAATCAGCCCCAGCATTTT,CASSMWGGNQPQHF
TRBV5-1,.,TRBJ2-2,.,TGCGCCAGCAGCTTGGAGGGGCGGGGCACCGGGGAGCTGTTTTTT,CASSLEGRGTGELFF
TRBV5-4,few,TRBJ1-1,TRBD1,TGTGCCAGCCGGACAGGGCCGACGAACACTGAAGCTTTCTTT,CASRTGPTNTEAFF
TRBV20-1,.,TRBJ1-5,.,TGCAGTGCTAGTGACAATAGCAATCAGCCCCAGCATTTT,CSASDNSNQPQHF
TRBV6-5,few,TRBJ2-7,TRBD1,TGTGCCAGCAGTTCTTGGGACAGGGGCTACGAGCAGTACTTC,CASSSWDRGYEQYF
TRBV2,.,TRBJ2-7,TRBD1,TGTGCCAGCAGGGTAACAGGGGCCGCTTCCTACGAGCAGTACTTC,CASRVTGAASYEQYF
TRBV14,.,TRBJ1-4,.,TGTGCCAGCAGCCAAGCGGGGACAACTAATGAAAAACTGTTTTTT,CASSQAGTTNEKLFF
TRBV5-6,.,TRBJ2-5,.,TGTGCCAGCAGCTTAGCGGCTCGGGAGACCCAGTACTTC,CASSLAARETQYF
TRBV18,.,TRBJ1-6,.,TGTGCCAGCTCACCCGGGGGGAATTCACCCCTCCACTTT,CASSPGGNSPLHF
TRBV28,.,TRBJ2-7,.,TGTCCCCGTTCGCCGGTCTCCTACGAGCAGTACTTC,CPRSPVSYEQYF
TRBV6-5,.,TRBJ2-2,TRBD1,TGTGCCAGCAGAGGACCGGGACAGGGATCCGGGGAGCTGTTTTTT,CASRGPGQGSGELFF
TRBV6-5,.,TRBJ1-1,.,TGTGCCAGCAGGAGGAGGGTGTTGGACACTGAAGCTTTCTTT,CASRRRVLDTEAFF
TRBV2,few,TRBJ2-7,TRBD1,TGTGCCAGCAGAAGGCTCGGGACAGGGAGCGACGAGCAGTACTTC,CASRRLGTGSDEQYF